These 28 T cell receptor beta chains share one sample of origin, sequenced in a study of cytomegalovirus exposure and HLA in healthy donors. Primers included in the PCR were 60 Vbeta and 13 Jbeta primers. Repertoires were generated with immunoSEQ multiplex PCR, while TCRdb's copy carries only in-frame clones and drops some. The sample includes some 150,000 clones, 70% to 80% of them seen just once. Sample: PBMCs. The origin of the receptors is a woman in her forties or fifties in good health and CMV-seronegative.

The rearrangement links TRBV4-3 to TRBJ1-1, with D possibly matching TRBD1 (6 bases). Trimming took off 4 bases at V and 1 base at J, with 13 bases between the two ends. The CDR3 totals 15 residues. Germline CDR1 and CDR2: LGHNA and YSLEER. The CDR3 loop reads CASSLVRGRNTEAFF. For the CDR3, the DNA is TGCGCCAGCAGCCTCGTCAGGGGTAGGAACACTGAAGCTTTCTTT.

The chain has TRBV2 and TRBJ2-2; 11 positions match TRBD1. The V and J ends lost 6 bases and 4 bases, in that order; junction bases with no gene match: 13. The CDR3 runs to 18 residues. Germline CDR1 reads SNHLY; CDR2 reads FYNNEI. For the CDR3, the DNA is TGTGCCAGCAGCTGGACAGGGGGCTCGGTAATGACCACCGGGGAGCTGTTTTTT. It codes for CASSWTGGSVMTTGELFF.

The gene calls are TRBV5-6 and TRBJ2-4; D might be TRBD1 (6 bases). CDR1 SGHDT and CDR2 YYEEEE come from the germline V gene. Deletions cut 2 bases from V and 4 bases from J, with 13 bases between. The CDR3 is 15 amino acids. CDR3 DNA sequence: TGTGCCAGCAGCTTATTAGACAGGATAAAAAACATTCAGTACTTC. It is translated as CASSLLDRIKNIQYF.

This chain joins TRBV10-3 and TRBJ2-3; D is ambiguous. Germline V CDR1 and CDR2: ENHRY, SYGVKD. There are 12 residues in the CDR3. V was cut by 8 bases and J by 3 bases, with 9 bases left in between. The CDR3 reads CAIAETTDTQYF. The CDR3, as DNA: TGTGCCATCGCAGAAACAACAGATACGCAGTATTTT.

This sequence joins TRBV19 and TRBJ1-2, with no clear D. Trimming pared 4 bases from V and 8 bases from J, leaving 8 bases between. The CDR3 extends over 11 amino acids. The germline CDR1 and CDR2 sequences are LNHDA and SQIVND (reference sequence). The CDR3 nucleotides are TGTGCCAGTAGTAATACCGGGGGCTACACCTTC. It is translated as CASSNTGGYTF.

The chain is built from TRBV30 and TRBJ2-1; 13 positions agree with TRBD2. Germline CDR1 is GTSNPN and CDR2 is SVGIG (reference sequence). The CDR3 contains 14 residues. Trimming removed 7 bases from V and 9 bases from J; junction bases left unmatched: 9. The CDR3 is CASTTSGREGEQFF. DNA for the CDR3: TGTGCCTCAACCACTAGCGGGAGGGAGGGTGAGCAGTTCTTC.

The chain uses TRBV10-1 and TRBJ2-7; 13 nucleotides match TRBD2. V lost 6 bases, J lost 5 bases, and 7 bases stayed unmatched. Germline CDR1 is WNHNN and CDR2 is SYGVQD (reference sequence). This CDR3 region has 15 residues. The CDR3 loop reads CASRSMTSGRNEQYF. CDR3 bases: TGCGCCAGCAGATCAATGACTAGCGGGAGGAACGAGCAGTACTTC.

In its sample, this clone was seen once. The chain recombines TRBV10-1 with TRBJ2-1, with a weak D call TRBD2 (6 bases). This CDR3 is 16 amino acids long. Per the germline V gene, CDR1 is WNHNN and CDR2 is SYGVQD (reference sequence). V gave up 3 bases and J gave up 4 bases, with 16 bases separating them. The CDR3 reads CASSDLGGSGYNEQFF. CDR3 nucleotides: TGCGCCAGCAGTGATCTGGGGGGATCTGGATACAATGAGCAGTTCTTC.

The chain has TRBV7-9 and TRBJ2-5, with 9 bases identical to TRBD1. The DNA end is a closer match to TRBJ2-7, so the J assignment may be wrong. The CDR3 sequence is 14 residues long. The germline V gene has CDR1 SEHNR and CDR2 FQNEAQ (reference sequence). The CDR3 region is CASSWDREVYEQYF. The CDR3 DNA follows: TGTGCCAGCAGTTGGGACAGGGAGGTCTACGAGCAGTACTTC.

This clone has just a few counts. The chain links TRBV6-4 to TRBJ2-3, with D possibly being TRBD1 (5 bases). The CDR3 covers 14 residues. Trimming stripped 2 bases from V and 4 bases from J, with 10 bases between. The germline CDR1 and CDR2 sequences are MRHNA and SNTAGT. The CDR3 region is CASSDAGHADTQYF. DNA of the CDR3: TGTGCCAGCAGTGACGCTGGACATGCAGATACGCAGTATTTT.

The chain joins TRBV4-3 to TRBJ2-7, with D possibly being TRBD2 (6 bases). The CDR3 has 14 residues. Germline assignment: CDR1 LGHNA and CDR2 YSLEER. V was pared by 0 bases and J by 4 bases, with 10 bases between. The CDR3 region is CASSQEASEYEQYF. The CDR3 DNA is TGCGCCAGCAGCCAAGAGGCTAGCGAGTACGAGCAGTACTTC.

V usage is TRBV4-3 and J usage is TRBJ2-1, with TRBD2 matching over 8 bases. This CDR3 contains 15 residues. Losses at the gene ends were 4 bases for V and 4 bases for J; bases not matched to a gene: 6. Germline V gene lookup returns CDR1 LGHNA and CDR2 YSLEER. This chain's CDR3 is CASSPGTSLYNEQFF. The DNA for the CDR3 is TGCGCCAGCAGCCCCGGGACTAGTCTTTACAATGAGCAGTTCTTC.

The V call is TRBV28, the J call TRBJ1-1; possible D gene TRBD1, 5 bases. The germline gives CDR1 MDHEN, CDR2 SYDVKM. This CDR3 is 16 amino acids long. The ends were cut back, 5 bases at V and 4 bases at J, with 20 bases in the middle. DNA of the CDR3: TGTGCCAGCAGTCCACCCCTAGGGGTCAAGGGCACTGAAGCTTTCTTT. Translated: CASSPPLGVKGTEAFF.

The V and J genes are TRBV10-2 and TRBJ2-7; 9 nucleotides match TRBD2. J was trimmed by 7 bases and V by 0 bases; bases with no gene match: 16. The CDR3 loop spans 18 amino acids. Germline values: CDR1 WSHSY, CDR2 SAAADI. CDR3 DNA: TGCGCCAGCAGTGAGTCGGGGATCAGGACTAGCGAGTTTGGTGAGCAGTACTTC. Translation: CASSESGIRTSEFGEQYF.

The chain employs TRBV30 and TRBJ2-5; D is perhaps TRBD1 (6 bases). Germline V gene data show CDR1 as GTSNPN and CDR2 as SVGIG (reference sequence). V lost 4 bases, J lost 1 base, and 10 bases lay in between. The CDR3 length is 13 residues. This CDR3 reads CAWTVGAQETQYF. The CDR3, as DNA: TGTGCCTGGACAGTGGGGGCCCAAGAGACCCAGTACTTC.

The CDR3 nucleotides are TGTGCCAGTCCGACTTTGAACACAGACGGGGGGAGCTCCTACAATGAGCAGTTCTTC. It translates to CASPTLNTDGGSSYNEQFF. V gene TRBV5-4 combines with J gene TRBJ2-1; 7 bases agree with TRBD2. The CDR3 is 19 residues long. The V and J ends lost 8 bases and 0 bases, in that order; junction bases with no gene match: 20. The germline V gene encodes CDR1 SGHNT and CDR2 YYREEE (reference sequence). Supplemented by reference TRBV5-4 and TRBJ2-1, the full variable domain reads ETGVTQSPTHLIKTRGQQVTLRCSSQSGHNTVSWYQQALGQGPQFIFQYYREEENGRGNFPPRFSGLQFPNYSSELNVNALELDDSALYLCASPTLNTDGGSSYNEQFFGPGTRLTVL.

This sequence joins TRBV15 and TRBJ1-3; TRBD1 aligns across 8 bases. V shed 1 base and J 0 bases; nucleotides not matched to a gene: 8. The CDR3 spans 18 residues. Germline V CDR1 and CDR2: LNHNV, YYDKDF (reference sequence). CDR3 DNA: TGTGCCACCAGCAGAGGGACAGGGTATTGGGACTCTGGAAACACCATATATTTT. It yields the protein CATSRGTGYWDSGNTIYF. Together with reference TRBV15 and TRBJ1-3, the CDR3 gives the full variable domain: DAMVIQNPRYQVTQFGKPVTLSCSQTLNHNVMYWYQQKSSQAPKLLFHYYDKDFNNEADTPDNFQSRRPNTSFCFLDIRSPGLGDTAMYLCATSRGTGYWDSGNTIYFGEGSWLTVV.

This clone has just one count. The CDR3 reads CASGTGYYGYTF. CDR3 sequence (DNA): TGTGCCAGTGGGACAGGGTACTATGGCTACACCTTC. The chain carries TRBV19 and TRBJ1-2, with 9 positions matching TRBD1. The germline V gene has CDR1 LNHDA and CDR2 SQIVND (reference sequence). The CDR3 length is 12 residues. V dropped 8 bases and J dropped 3; count of bases not matched to a gene: 1.

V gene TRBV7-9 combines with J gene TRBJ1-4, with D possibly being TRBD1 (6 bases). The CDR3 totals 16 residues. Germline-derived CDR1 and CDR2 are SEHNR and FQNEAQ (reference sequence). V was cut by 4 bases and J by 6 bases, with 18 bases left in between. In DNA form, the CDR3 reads TGTGCCAGCAGCTCCAGAGGTGGGGGCTTGGATGAAAAACTGTTTTTT. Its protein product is CASSSRGGGLDEKLFF.

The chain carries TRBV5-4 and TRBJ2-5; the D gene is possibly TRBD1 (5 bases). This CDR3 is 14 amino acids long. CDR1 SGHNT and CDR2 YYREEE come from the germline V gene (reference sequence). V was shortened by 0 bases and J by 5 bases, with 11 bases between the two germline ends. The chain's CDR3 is CASSLARKGETQYF. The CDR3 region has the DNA TGTGCCAGCAGCTTGGCACGGAAGGGGGAGACCCAGTACTTC.

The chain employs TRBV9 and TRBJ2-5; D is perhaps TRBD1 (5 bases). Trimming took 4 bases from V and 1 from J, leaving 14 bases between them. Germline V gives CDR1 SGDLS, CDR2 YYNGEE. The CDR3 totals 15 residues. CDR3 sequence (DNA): TGTGCCAGCAGCCCACCCCAGGGTCCCCAAGAGACCCAGTACTTC. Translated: CASSPPQGPQETQYF.

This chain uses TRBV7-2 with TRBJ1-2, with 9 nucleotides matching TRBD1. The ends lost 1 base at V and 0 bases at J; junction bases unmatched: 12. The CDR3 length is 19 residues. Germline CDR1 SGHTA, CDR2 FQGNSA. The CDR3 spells CASSLDSGQGSLANYGYTF. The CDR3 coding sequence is TGTGCCAGCAGCTTAGATTCGGGACAGGGCTCCTTAGCTAACTATGGCTACACCTTC.

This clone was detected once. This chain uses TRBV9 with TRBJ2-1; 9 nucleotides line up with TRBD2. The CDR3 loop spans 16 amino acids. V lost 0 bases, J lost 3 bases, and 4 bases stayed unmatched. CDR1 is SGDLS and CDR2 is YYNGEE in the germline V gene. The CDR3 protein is CASSVGKRGVYNEQFF. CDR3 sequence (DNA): TGTGCCAGCAGCGTAGGGAAGCGGGGGGTCTACAATGAGCAGTTCTTC.

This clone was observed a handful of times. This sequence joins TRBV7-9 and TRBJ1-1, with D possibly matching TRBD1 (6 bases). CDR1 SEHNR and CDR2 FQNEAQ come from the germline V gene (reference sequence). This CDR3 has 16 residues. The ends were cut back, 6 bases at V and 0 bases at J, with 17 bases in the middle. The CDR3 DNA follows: TGTGCCAGCAGTCATGGCCTCAGGGGAATGAACACTGAAGCTTTCTTT. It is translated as CASSHGLRGMNTEAFF.

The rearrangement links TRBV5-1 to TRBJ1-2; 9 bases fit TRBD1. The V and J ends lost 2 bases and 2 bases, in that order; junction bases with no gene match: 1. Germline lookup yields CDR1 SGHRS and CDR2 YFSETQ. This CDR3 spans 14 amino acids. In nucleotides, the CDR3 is TGCGCCAGCAGCTTCGGGACAGGGAACTATGGCTACACCTTC. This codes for CASSFGTGNYGYTF. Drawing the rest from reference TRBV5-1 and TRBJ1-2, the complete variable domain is KAGVTQTPRYLIKTRGQQVTLSCSPISGHRSVSWYQQTPGQGLQFLFEYFSETQRNKGNFPGRFSGRQFSNSRSEMNVSTLELGDSALYLCASSFGTGNYGYTFGSGTRLTVV.

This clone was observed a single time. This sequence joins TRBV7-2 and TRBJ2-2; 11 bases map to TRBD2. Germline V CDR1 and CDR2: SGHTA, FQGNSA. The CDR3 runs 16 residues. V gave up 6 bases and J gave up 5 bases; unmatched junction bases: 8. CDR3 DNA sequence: TGTGCCAGCAGTTTCCTAGCGGGGGGAGGGACCGGGGAGCTGTTTTTT. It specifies CASSFLAGGGTGELFF.

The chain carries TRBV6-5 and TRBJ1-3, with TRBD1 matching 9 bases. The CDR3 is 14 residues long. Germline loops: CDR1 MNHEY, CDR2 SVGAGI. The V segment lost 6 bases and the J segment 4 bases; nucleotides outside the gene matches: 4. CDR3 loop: CASSWTGEGNTIYF. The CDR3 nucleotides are TGTGCCAGCAGCTGGACAGGGGAGGGAAACACCATATATTTT.

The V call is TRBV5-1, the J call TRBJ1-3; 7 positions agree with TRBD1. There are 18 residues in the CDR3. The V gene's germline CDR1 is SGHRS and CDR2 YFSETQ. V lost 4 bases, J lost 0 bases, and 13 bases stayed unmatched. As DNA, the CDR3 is TGCGCCAGCAGCCCACCTGGGACAGCGCATCTCTCTGGAAACACCATATATTTT. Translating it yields CASSPPGTAHLSGNTIYF.